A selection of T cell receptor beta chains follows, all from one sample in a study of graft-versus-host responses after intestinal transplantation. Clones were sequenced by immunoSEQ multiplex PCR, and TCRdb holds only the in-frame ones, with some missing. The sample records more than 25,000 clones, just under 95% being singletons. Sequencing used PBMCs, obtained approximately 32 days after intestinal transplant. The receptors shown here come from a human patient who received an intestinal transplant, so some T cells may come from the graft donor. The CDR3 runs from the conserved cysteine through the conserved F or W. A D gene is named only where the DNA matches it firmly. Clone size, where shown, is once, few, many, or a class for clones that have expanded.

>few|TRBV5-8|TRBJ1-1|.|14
TGTGCCAGCAACGTTGACAGCGGAGACACTGAAGCTTTCTTT
CASNVDSGDTEAFF
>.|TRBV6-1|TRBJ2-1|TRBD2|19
TGTGCCAGCAGTGAAGGGGGGACTAGCGGGAGGGTATCCTACAATGAGCAGTTCTTC
CASSEGGTSGRVSYNEQFF
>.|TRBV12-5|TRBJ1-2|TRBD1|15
TGTGCTAGTGGTCCGACAGGGGGCTCCCCCTATGGCTACACCTTC
CASGPTGGSPYGYTF
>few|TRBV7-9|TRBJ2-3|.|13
TGTGCCAGCAAAGGGGAGGGCACAGATACGCAGTATTTT
CASKGEGTDTQYF
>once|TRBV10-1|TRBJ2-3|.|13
TGCGCCAGCAGTGGGACTAGCACAGATACGCAGTATTTT
CASSGTSTDTQYF
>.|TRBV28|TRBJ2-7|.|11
TGTGCCAGCAGTTTAATGAGCGAGCAGTACTTC
CASSLMSEQYF
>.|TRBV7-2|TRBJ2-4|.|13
TGTGCCAGCAGCTCCCCAGGTCTTGACATTCAGTACTTC
CASSSPGLDIQYF
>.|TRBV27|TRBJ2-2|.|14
TGTGCCAGCAGTTTAGGAGGGGCCATCGGGGAGCTGTTTTTT
CASSLGGAIGELFF
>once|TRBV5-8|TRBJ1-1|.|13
TGTGCCAGCAGCCTGATTGCGTACACTGAAGCTTTCTTT
CASSLIAYTEAFF
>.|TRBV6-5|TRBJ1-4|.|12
TGTGCCAGCAGTGACCGGAATGAAAAACTGTTTTTT
CASSDRNEKLFF
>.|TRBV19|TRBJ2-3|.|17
TGTGCCAGTAGTATCCCGCGGAGCCTCACGATGGCAGATACGCAGTATTTT
CASSIPRSLTMADTQYF
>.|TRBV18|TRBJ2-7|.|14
TGTGCCAGCTCCCCAGGACCCCTAAGTTACGAGCAGTACTTC
CASSPGPLSYEQYF
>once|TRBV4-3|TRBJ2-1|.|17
TGCGCCAGCAGCCAAGTCTGGTCGGAGATTACCTACAATGAGCAGTTCTTC
CASSQVWSEITYNEQFF
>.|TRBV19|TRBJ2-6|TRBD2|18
TGTGCCAGTAGAAGACCGGGGGGTATAAGTTCTGGGGCCAACGTCCTGACTTTC
CASRRPGGISSGANVLTF
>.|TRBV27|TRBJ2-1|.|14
TGTGCCAGCAGTTTATCGGGGCCCGTCAATGAGCAGTTCTTC
CASSLSGPVNEQFF
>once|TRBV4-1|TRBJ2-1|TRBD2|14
TGCGCCAGCAGCCAAGGCGGGAGAGAGGGCGAGCAGTTCTTC
CASSQGGREGEQFF